This T cell receptor beta chain was sequenced for a study of shared clonotypes between healthy human individuals. An assay was performed, and its level was deep. Evenly divided among several immunoSEQ plates was the genomic DNA of each subset. Sequenced by immunoSEQ multiplex PCR; TCRdb stores in-frame clones only, minus some. The sample yields 600,000 or so clones, more than 95% seen once. On this clone: The target antigen is unknown.

This CDR3 has 14 residues. From germline, CDR1 is SQVTM and CDR2 ANQGSEA. V gave up 3 bases and J gave up 6 bases, with 15 bases separating them. Overall study results and limits: Limited genetic and exposure-history diversity came from having few donors.

Terminally differentiated effector memory CD45RA+ cells were excluded by CCR7 positive selection of CD45RO-negative cells. The donors, healthy adults who were HIV-negative, had experienced no recent acute infections or vaccinations. The sample comprised naive CD8+ T cells sorted from blood. V and J are TRBV29-1 and TRBJ2-1, with unresolved D. The receptor was isolated from a man aged 25 to 40 in good health. CDR3 residues: CSVELVGFGNEQFF. The CDR3 region has the DNA TGCAGCGTTGAGCTAGTGGGTTTCGGCAATGAGCAGTTCTTC.